Listed below are T cell receptor beta chains from one sample, sequenced in a study of blood T cell repertoires in COVID-19. Assay: immunoSEQ multiplex PCR; the TCRdb copy retains only in-frame clones and omits some. This table holds around 120,000 clones, almost 80% found once. Sequencing used peripheral blood. Receptor source: a human donor in a cohort sampled during active COVID-19. Both conserved end residues are part of each CDR3. D genes are given only for firm matches. Size values are once, few and many counts, or a class for expanded clones, and some rows have none.

D | J | size | V | DNA | CDR3
- | TRBJ1-2 | once | TRBV6-2/TRBV6-3 | TGTGCCAGCAGTTACACGGACAGCGACTTAGACTATGGCTACACCTTC | CASSYTDSDLDYGYTF
TRBD1 | TRBJ2-2 | - | TRBV27 | TGTGCCAGCAGTTTGCGAACAGGGGGCGCAAACACCGGGGAGCTGTTTTTT | CASSLRTGGANTGELFF
TRBD1 | TRBJ1-2 | - | TRBV2 | TGTGCCAGCAGTGCACCAATTACAGGGGGGGCCGACTATGGCTACACCTTC | CASSAPITGGADYGYTF
- | TRBJ1-1 | - | TRBV30 | TGTGCCTGGAGTGGTGACAGCAACACTGAAGCTTTCTTT | CAWSGDSNTEAFF
- | TRBJ2-1 | - | TRBV7-2 | TGTGCCAGCAGAGTCGCCTTGGGCCTCGGTAGTGATGAGCAGTTCTTC | CASRVALGLGSDEQFF
- | TRBJ2-3 | - | TRBV27 | TGTGCCAGCAAAGCGGCAGATACGCAGTATTTT | CASKAADTQYF
- | TRBJ1-2 | - | TRBV4-2 | TGTGCCAGCAGCCAAGAATCAAGTCCCACAGGCTACACCTTC | CASSQESSPTGYTF
- | TRBJ1-2 | - | TRBV7-2 | TGTGCCAGCAGCTCAACCCCCCAGGGGCTCTATGGCTACACCTTC | CASSSTPQGLYGYTF
- | TRBJ1-1 | once | TRBV27 | TGTGCCAGCAGTTCGGGGGGGAGAGAAGCTTTCTTT | CASSSGGREAFF
TRBD2 | TRBJ2-3 | - | TRBV9 | TGTGCCAGCAGCCCCCCCGGACTAGCGGGAACTTTT | CASSPPGLAGTF
- | TRBJ2-3 | few | TRBV7-9 | TGTGCCAGCAACTCCAGGGGCACAGATACGCAGTATTTT | CASNSRGTDTQYF
TRBD2 | TRBJ2-3 | - | TRBV4-1 | TGCGCCAGCAGTGGGACCGGCGCTAGCGGCGGGTGGAACGCGCAGTATTTT | CASSGTGASGGWNAQYF
TRBD2 | TRBJ2-2 | - | TRBV3-1/TRBV3-2 | TGTGCCAGCAGCCCTCTAGCGGGGGGGCCAGTAAACACCGGGGAGCTGTTTTTT | CASSPLAGGPVNTGELFF
- | TRBJ1-3 | - | TRBV30 | TGTGCCTGGAGTGTAACGGGAAGCTCTGGAAACACCATATATTTT | CAWSVTGSSGNTIYF
- | TRBJ2-3 | few | TRBV24-1 | TGTGCCACCAGTGATTCGGGGACATTTCCAACAGATACGCAGTATTTT | CATSDSGTFPTDTQYF
TRBD1 | TRBJ1-2 | once | TRBV7-9 | TGTGCCAGCAGCTTAGACAGGGGATGGAATGGCTACACCTTC | CASSLDRGWNGYTF
TRBD1 | TRBJ2-7 | - | TRBV18 | TGTGCCAGCTCCCGACCAACAGGGGTCGAGCAGTACTTC | CASSRPTGVEQYF
- | TRBJ1-1 | - | TRBV21-1 | TGTGCCAGCAGCACGACAGCGAACACTGAAGCTTTCTTT | CASSTTANTEAFF
TRBD1 | TRBJ1-2 | many | TRBV7-9 | TGTGCCAGCAGCATTGACAGGGGGCGCGGCTATGGCTACACCTTC | CASSIDRGRGYGYTF
- | TRBJ2-3 | - | TRBV6-5 | TGTGCCAGCAGTTACGGCGGGAGCACAGATACGCAGTATTTT | CASSYGGSTDTQYF
- | TRBJ1-1 | - | TRBV7-4 | TGTGCCAGCAGCGATCACAAAAACAACACTGAAGCTTTCTTT | CASSDHKNNTEAFF
TRBD1 | TRBJ2-5 | - | TRBV27 | TGTGCCAGCGCCACCGCGCTGGGACAGGGACAAGAGACCCAGTACTTC | CASATALGQGQETQYF
- | TRBJ2-1 | once | TRBV7-3 | TGTGCCAGCAGCCCGTCTAGCTACAATGAGCAGTTCTTC | CASSPSSYNEQFF